These T cell receptor beta chains were read from a single sample in a study of T cell repertoires in cytomegalovirus infection. Each CDR3 protein gets one entry after TCRdb re-called the reads with MiXCR. The data show approximately 1,000,000 distinct CDR3 sequences, around 32% seen once. Their antigens remain unidentified. Specimen: cultured CD8+ T cells from PBMCs, collected from culture after CMV antigen stimulation. The receptors originated from a human donor in good health (CMV status not recorded). Some clones in this sample may be carry-over from other donors' samples. The CDR3 runs from the conserved cysteine through the conserved F or W. A D gene is named only where the DNA matches it firmly. Where a row states a size, it is once, few, many or the class of an expanded clone; other rows omit it.

D gene,CDR3 length,clone size,V gene,J gene,CDR3 DNA,CDR3 protein
TRBD2,17,.,TRBV27,TRBJ2-3,TGTGCCAGCAGTCCCATCCCTGGGACTAGTTACACAGATACGCAGTATTTT,CASSPIPGTSYTDTQYF
TRBD1,18,.,TRBV19,TRBJ1-5,TGTGCCAGTAGTATTGGGACAGGGAATAATTGGAGCAATCAGCCCCAGCATTTT,CASSIGTGNNWSNQPQHF
.,11,once,TRBV5-6,TRBJ2-2,TGTGCCAGCAGCGGGCTAGGGGAGCTGTTTTTT,CASSGLGELFF
TRBD2,17,few,TRBV27,TRBJ2-2,TGTGCCAGCAGTCCGATAGCGGGGGGGATGAACACCGGGGAGCTGTTTTTT,CASSPIAGGMNTGELFF
TRBD2,17,few,TRBV7-3,TRBJ2-3,TGTGCCAGCAGCTTACCTAGCGGGGGCTCCACCACAGATACGCAGTATTTT,CASSLPSGGSTTDTQYF
.,14,.,TRBV11-2,TRBJ1-2,TGTGCCAGCAGCCCCGGAGGGGTTGTCTATGGCTACACCTTC,CASSPGGVVYGYTF
.,14,.,TRBV27,TRBJ1-5,TGTGCCAGCAGTTACGGACGGTTCAATCAGCCCCAGCATTTT,CASSYGRFNQPQHF
.,17,few,TRBV4-1,TRBJ2-1,TGCGCCAGCAGGGAGGGGGCGGGGGCCTTGAACGACAATGAGCAGTTCTTC,CASREGAGALNDNEQFF
.,15,.,TRBV27,TRBJ1-1,TGTGCCAGCAGTTTAACACCAACAGGGAACACTGAAGCTTTCTTT,CASSLTPTGNTEAFF
TRBD2,17,many,TRBV6-5,TRBJ2-5,TGTGCCAGCTTCAACCGGGGGGGACCTCCTTCCTTGAGGACCCAGTACTTC,CASFNRGGPPSLRTQYF
TRBD1,15,.,TRBV7-8,TRBJ2-1,TGTGCCAGCAGCCCCCCGAGGGACAGGGTAACTGAGCAGTTCTTC,CASSPPRDRVTEQFF
.,15,few,TRBV7-6,TRBJ1-4,TGTGCCAGCAGCTTAGGCGCTAAACGGGAAGAAAAACTGTTTTTT,CASSLGAKREEKLFF
.,17,.,TRBV4-1,TRBJ1-5,TGCGCCAGCAGCCAGACAGGTGGACGGGAAATAAATCAGCCCCAGCATTTT,CASSQTGGREINQPQHF
.,10,few,TRBV24-1,TRBJ2-3,TGTGCCACTCTCACAGATACGCAGTATTTT,CATLTDTQYF
TRBD1,16,.,TRBV7-9,TRBJ2-1,TGTGCCAGCAGCTTACCCAAGACAGGGGGCTTAAATGAGCAGTTCTTC,CASSLPKTGGLNEQFF
.,15,many,TRBV12-3/TRBV12-4,TRBJ1-5,TGTGCCAGCAGTCCAATAGACAGTATCAATCAGCCCCAGCATTTT,CASSPIDSINQPQHF
.,11,few,TRBV7-9,TRBJ1-5,TGTGCCAGCGGAGTTAATCAGCCCCAGCATTTT,CASGVNQPQHF
TRBD2,16,.,TRBV19,TRBJ2-3,TGTGCCAATAGGCCGAGCGGGGGGGCCGGCACAGATACGCAGTATTTT,CANRPSGGAGTDTQYF
TRBD1,16,.,TRBV9,TRBJ2-7,TGTGCCAGCAGCGTCCGCGGACAGGCGTTAAGCTACGAGCAGTACTTC,CASSVRGQALSYEQYF
TRBD1,15,few,TRBV6-1,TRBJ2-3,TGTGCCAGCAGTGTCCGGGACAGGGGTGCAGATACGCAGTATTTT,CASSVRDRGADTQYF
TRBD2,13,few,TRBV10-3,TRBJ2-1,TGTGCCATCAATGGGGGGGACTACAATGAGCAGTTCTTC,CAINGGDYNEQFF
.,13,.,TRBV5-1,TRBJ2-7,TGCGCCAGCAAGGGACACTTGTCCGACGAGCAGTACTTC,CASKGHLSDEQYF
.,15,.,TRBV28,TRBJ1-1,TGTGCCAGCAGCCTAAGGGGCCCCGCGGACACTGAAGCTTTCTTT,CASSLRGPADTEAFF
.,14,many,TRBV6-6,TRBJ2-7,TGTGCCAGCAGTTTCCCCGGGGCCCACTACGAGCAGTACTTC,CASSFPGAHYEQYF
.,14,.,TRBV5-5,TRBJ2-2,TGTGCCAGCAGCCCGCCCGTGCGGGCCGGGGAGCTGTTTTTT,CASSPPVRAGELFF
TRBD1,15,.,TRBV7-4,TRBJ2-5,TGTGCCAGCCCCCCTCAGGGGGTCCCTAAAGAGACCCAGTACTTC,CASPPQGVPKETQYF
.,14,few,TRBV27,TRBJ2-7,TGTGCCAGCAGTTTATCCGGCAGTTCTCACGAGCAGTACTTC,CASSLSGSSHEQYF
TRBD1,17,many,TRBV7-6,TRBJ2-6,TGTGCCAGCAGCTACCCCCGGACAGGGGCTGGGGCCAACGTCCTGACTTTC,CASSYPRTGAGANVLTF
TRBD1,15,.,TRBV7-9,TRBJ1-5,TGTGCCAGCAGCCTAACTGGGACAGGGGTAGAACCCCAGCATTTT,CASSLTGTGVEPQHF
.,14,many,TRBV7-2,TRBJ2-3,TGTGCCAGCAGCTTTTCTAGCGCCACAGATACGCAGTATTTT,CASSFSSATDTQYF
.,16,few,TRBV20-1,TRBJ1-5,TGCAGTGCTACCCCCAAGATCAGGGATAGCAATCAGCCCCAGCATTTT,CSATPKIRDSNQPQHF
TRBD1,15,few,TRBV7-2,TRBJ1-2,TGTGCCAGCAGCTTGATCACAGGGGAATTATATGGCTACACCTTC,CASSLITGELYGYTF
TRBD1,16,.,TRBV7-6,TRBJ2-1,TGTGCCAGCAGCCCAACCGGGACAGGGGGTTTCGATGAGCAGTTCTTC,CASSPTGTGGFDEQFF
TRBD1,15,few,TRBV7-9,TRBJ1-2,TGTGCCAGCAGCCCCGTGGGACAGGGTGGGAATGGCTACACCTTC,CASSPVGQGGNGYTF
.,15,.,TRBV6-5,TRBJ2-6,TGTGCCAGCAGTTACACCGCAGGGGGGGCCAACGTCCTGACTTTC,CASSYTAGGANVLTF
.,16,many,TRBV6-1,TRBJ1-2,TGTGCCAGCAGTGAAGTATACAGGGATTTAAGCTATGGCTACACCTTC,CASSEVYRDLSYGYTF
.,16,few,TRBV11-2,TRBJ2-5,TGTGCCAGCAGCTCTCCTGACTCCGCCTCAGGGGAGACCCAGTACTTC,CASSSPDSASGETQYF
.,19,many,TRBV7-9,TRBJ2-2,TGTGCCAGCAGCTTAGTTTTTGGGCAGGGGAACTCGAACACCGGGGAGCTGTTTTTT,CASSLVFGQGNSNTGELFF
.,15,.,TRBV19,TRBJ1-4,TGTGCCAGTAGTTCGATCCCTGCAACTAATGAAAAACTGTTTTTT,CASSSIPATNEKLFF
.,19,.,TRBV6-2/TRBV6-3,TRBJ2-1,TGTGCCAGCAGTTACTCTAGCGGTCCAGGGACGCCAACCTACAATGAGCAGTTCTTC,CASSYSSGPGTPTYNEQFF
.,17,few,TRBV2,TRBJ2-7,TGTGCCAGCAGTGAGCGATTAAAAAGGGAAGCCTCCTACGAGCAGTACTTC,CASSERLKREASYEQYF
TRBD1,15,few,TRBV7-9,TRBJ1-4,TGTGCCAGCAGCTTATCCGGGACAGGTCAAGAAAAACTGTTTTTT,CASSLSGTGQEKLFF
TRBD1,18,few,TRBV20-1,TRBJ2-5,TGCAGTGCTAGAGTGAGAGGGACAGGGGGAATAGCAATGGAGACCCAGTACTTC,CSARVRGTGGIAMETQYF
TRBD2,16,.,TRBV2,TRBJ2-5,TGTGCCAGCAGCCGAGGACTAGCGGGGGGATATGAGACCCAGTACTTC,CASSRGLAGGYETQYF
TRBD1,14,.,TRBV27,TRBJ2-7,TGTGCCAGCAACCCGGGACAGGGGATCAACGAGCGGTACTTC,CASNPGQGINERYF
.,15,.,TRBV5-4,TRBJ1-5,TGTGCCAGCAGCTTGGCTGGGGAAGGTAATCAGCCCCAGCATTTT,CASSLAGEGNQPQHF
TRBD2,16,.,TRBV7-9,TRBJ2-1,TGTGCCAGCAGCTCATCTAGCGGGCGTTCCTACAATGAGCAGTTCTTC,CASSSSSGRSYNEQFF
TRBD1,19,few,TRBV7-9,TRBJ2-6,TGTGCCAGCAGCTTAGCCATTTCGGCAGGGGGTCCTGGGGCCAACGTCCTGACTTTC,CASSLAISAGGPGANVLTF
.,13,.,TRBV6-5,TRBJ1-1,TGTGCCAGCAGTTACGGTCCGTTCGCTGAAGCTTTCTTT,CASSYGPFAEAFF
.,16,many,TRBV7-8,TRBJ2-3,TGTGCCAGCAGCTTATGGGTGACGGAAAGCACAGATACGCAGTATTTT,CASSLWVTESTDTQYF
.,15,few,TRBV25-1,TRBJ2-5,TGTGCCAGCAGTGCACAGCGGTTCGGTCAAGAGACCCAGTACTTC,CASSAQRFGQETQYF
.,14,.,TRBV7-9,TRBJ2-1,TGTGCCAGCAGCTTAGCGACTAGTCACAATGAGCAGTTCTTC,CASSLATSHNEQFF